This entry describes one T cell receptor beta chain. What it binds is unknown. J lost 2 bases, V lost 7 bases, and 8 bases had no gene match. This CDR3 is 15 amino acids long. The germline V gene encodes CDR1 MNHNS and CDR2 SASEGT. This sample stems from a study of OX40 agonist ivuxolimab in advanced cancers. Across the study: While on treatment, patients had intravenous ivuxolimab at 0.01 to 10 mg/kg every 2 weeks. General study points: Among T cells, CD8+ cells averaged more expanded clones than CD4+ cells.

Peripheral blood came from all dose cohorts at three timepoints. The method was immunoSEQ multiplex PCR; TCRdb's version includes in-frame clones alone and lacks a portion of them. The sample includes some 26,000 clones, approximately 80% of them seen just once. This specimen was CD4+ or CD8+ T cells sorted from blood, taken in a trial of the OX40 agonist ivuxolimab. The receptor comes from an adult with an advanced solid tumor such as melanoma, head and neck, liver or kidney cancer. The chain has TRBV6-1 and TRBJ1-3; 7 bases agree with TRBD1. CDR3 protein: CASTRGDRAGNTIYF. The CDR3, as DNA: TGTGCCAGCACCAGAGGGGACAGAGCTGGAAACACCATATATTTT.